A single sample is the source of the 22 T cell receptor beta chains below, sequenced in a study of blood T cell repertoires in COVID-19. Method: immunoSEQ multiplex PCR; TCRdb's copy keeps in-frame clones and lacks some. The sample records some 40,000 clones, 85% to 90% being singletons. The sequencing input was peripheral blood. Every receptor here comes from a human donor in a cohort sampled during active COVID-19.

This chain connects TRBV5-6 to TRBJ1-2; a possible D gene is TRBD1 (6 bases). In germline, CDR1 is SGHDT, CDR2 YYEEEE. Between the trimmed V and J ends, which lost 3 bases and 5 bases, there was a span of 11 bases. The CDR3 length is 13 residues. CDR3 protein: CASSYGQPYGYTF. CDR3 sequence (DNA): TGTGCCAGCAGCTACGGACAGCCATATGGCTACACCTTC.

The chain joins TRBV4-2 to TRBJ2-5; TRBD2 agrees at 10 bases. V shed 2 bases, J shed 4 bases, and the junction held 10 bases outside the gene matches. This CDR3 comprises 17 residues. CDR1 LGHNA and CDR2 YNFKEQ come from the germline V gene. The CDR3 loop is CASSQPGTSAGLETQYF. DNA for the CDR3: TGTGCCAGCAGCCAACCCGGGACTAGCGCCGGTTTAGAGACCCAGTACTTC.

This sequence joins TRBV7-3 and TRBJ2-1; tentatively, D is TRBD2 (5 bases). CDR3 length: 15 residues. Deletions cut 0 bases from V and 7 bases from J, with 13 bases between. CDR1 and CDR2 from the germline V gene are SGHTA and FQGTGA. The CDR3 coding sequence is TGTGCCAGCAGCTTAACCGGTGGGAGCCGGAATGAGCAGTTCTTC. Its translation is CASSLTGGSRNEQFF.

The chain couples TRBV5-1 to TRBJ1-1; no definite D call. CDR1 and CDR2 (germline): SGHRS, YFSETQ. The CDR3 runs 13 residues. Trimming took 4 bases from V and 5 from J, leaving 12 bases between them. In DNA, the CDR3 is TGCGCCAGCAGCCGCGGGGAAGCGACTGAAGCTTTCTTT. Amino acid sequence: CASSRGEATEAFF.

This chain joins TRBV7-2 and TRBJ2-5; D possibly corresponds to TRBD1 (7 bases). Germline V CDR1 and CDR2: SGHTA, FQGNSA. The CDR3 consists of 14 residues. V was clipped by 3 bases and J by 5 bases, with 13 bases between them. CDR3 amino acids: CASSFQGGGETQYF. For the CDR3, the DNA is TGTGCCAGCAGCTTCCAGGGGGGCGGGGAGACCCAGTACTTC.

The gene calls are TRBV27 and TRBJ2-1; 10 bases match TRBD2. CDR1 and CDR2 (germline): MNHEY, SMNVEV (reference sequence). The CDR3 runs 15 residues. With 2 bases clipped from V and 9 bases from J, the junction kept 7 bases outside the gene matches. CDR3 DNA sequence: TGTGCCAGCAGTTTAATCAGCGGGAGGGCCGCTGAGCAGTTCTTC. It translates to CASSLISGRAAEQFF.

The V gene is TRBV5-8, the J gene TRBJ1-2; TRBD1 agrees at 7 bases. The junction had 9 bases not matched to a gene; V was cut back by 9 bases and J by 4 bases. Germline CDR1 SGHTS, CDR2 YDEGEE. The CDR3 is 13 amino acids. CDR3 loop: CATKDRSFYGYTF. CDR3 DNA sequence: TGTGCCACCAAGGACAGGAGCTTCTATGGCTACACCTTC.

The V and J genes are TRBV28 and TRBJ2-7; TRBD2 might be the D (6 bases). V was clipped by 10 bases and J by 4 bases, with 20 bases between them. The V gene's germline CDR1 is MDHEN and CDR2 SYDVKM. This CDR3 has 14 amino acids. CDR3 amino acids: CAILSPGLRYEQYF. In nucleotides, the CDR3 is TGTGCCATTTTAAGTCCGGGACTCCGATACGAGCAGTACTTC.

The rearrangement links TRBV9 to TRBJ1-2, with D perhaps TRBD1 (6 bases). The CDR3 is 14 residues long. The germline V and J ends were trimmed by 5 bases and 1 base, with 12 bases remaining between them. CDR1 is SGDLS, CDR2 YYNGEE, per germline. The CDR3 loop reads CASRPGAYNYGYTF. The CDR3 DNA is TGTGCCAGCAGACCAGGGGCCTATAACTATGGCTACACCTTC.

The chain uses TRBV7-8 and TRBJ2-1, with 10 bases fitting TRBD2. The CDR3 runs 16 residues. J lost 3 bases, V lost 5 bases, and 7 bases had no gene match. Germline lookup yields CDR1 SGHVS and CDR2 FQNEAQ. The CDR3 reads CASSIRTSGYYNEQFF. CDR3 bases: TGTGCCAGCAGCATTAGGACTAGCGGTTACTACAATGAGCAGTTCTTC.

This clone was counted a single time. This chain uses TRBV5-1 with TRBJ1-6, with 7 bases identical to TRBD1. V was clipped by 0 bases and J by 10 bases; unmatched bases: 7. This CDR3 region has 15 residues. Germline CDR1 SGHRS, CDR2 YFSETQ. CDR3 sequence reads: CASSLGQGVSSPLHF. The CDR3, as DNA: TGCGCCAGCAGCTTGGGGCAGGGGGTCAGCTCACCCCTCCACTTT.

The genes are TRBV9 and TRBJ2-5; D may be TRBD1 (6 bases). Germline assignment: CDR1 SGDLS and CDR2 YYNGEE. V lost 2 bases and J 0 bases, leaving 11 bases between the germline ends. This CDR3 has 15 residues. In DNA form, the CDR3 reads TGTGCCAGCAGCGTGACCAGGGGAAACCAAGAGACCCAGTACTTC. This encodes CASSVTRGNQETQYF.

The CDR3 DNA follows: TGTGCCAGCAGCAACCAGGGATTCAATCAGCCCCAGCATTTT. This gives the protein CASSNQGFNQPQHF. The V and J genes are TRBV14 and TRBJ1-5; D possibly corresponds to TRBD1 (5 bases). This CDR3 region has 14 residues. Germline V CDR1 and CDR2: SGHDN, FVKESK. The V and J ends lost 5 bases and 3 bases respectively, with 11 bases between them.

This chain joins TRBV9 and TRBJ2-2, with a weak D call TRBD1 (7 bases). The CDR3 has 13 residues. Trimming shortened V by 3 bases and J by 6 bases, and 9 bases separated the two germline ends. From germline, CDR1 is SGDLS and CDR2 YYNGEE. The CDR3 DNA reads TGTGCCAGCAGCGCCAGGGGGGCCGGGGAGCTGTTTTTT. Translated, it gives CASSARGAGELFF.

On this clone: An end of the junction does not agree with germline; a read error may underlie this. The CDR3 loop reads CASSFGTVSGELFF. CDR3 coding DNA: TGTGCTAGCAGCTTCGGGACAGTTAGCGGGGAGCTGTTTTTT. The V and J genes are TRBV7-7 and TRBJ2-2, with 7 bases fitting TRBD1. The CDR3 has 14 residues. CDR1 SSHAT and CDR2 FNYEAQ come from the germline V gene (reference sequence). Using reference TRBV7-7 and TRBJ2-2 for the parts outside the CDR3, the full variable domain is GAGVSQSPRYKVTKRGQDVTLRCDPISSHATLYWYQQALGQGPEFLTYFNYEAQPDKSGLPSDRFSAERPEGSISTLTIQRTEQRDSAMYRCASSFGTVSGELFFGEGSRLTVL.

This clone was observed a single time. This chain links TRBV6-5 with TRBJ1-4; unclear D gene. Trimming stripped 5 bases from V and 6 bases from J, with 4 bases between. CDR1 is MNHEY and CDR2 is SVGAGI in the germline V gene. CDR3 length: 11 amino acids. The CDR3 sequence: CASSSHEKLFF. The DNA of the CDR3 is TGTGCCAGCAGTAGCCATGAAAAACTGTTTTTT.

The chain carries TRBV4-1 and TRBJ2-1; 8 bases match TRBD2. Trimming removed 1 base from V and 7 bases from J; junction bases left unmatched: 15. Germline-derived CDR1 and CDR2 are MGHRA and YSYEKL. The CDR3 consists of 18 residues. CDR3 sequence reads: CASSQGGGWTSMLNEQFF. The CDR3 DNA reads TGCGCCAGCAGCCAAGGAGGGGGTTGGACTAGCATGTTAAATGAGCAGTTCTTC.

The chain carries TRBV28 and TRBJ2-2, with D possibly TRBD1 on 5 matching bases. Trimming left V 10 bases short and J 1 base short, with 13 bases between. The V gene's germline CDR1 is MDHEN and CDR2 SYDVKM. CDR3 size: 14 residues. CDR3 coding DNA: TGTGCCACCCCCCGGCAGGGGAACACCGGGGAGCTGTTTTTT. This gives the protein CATPRQGNTGELFF. Full variable domain (rest looked up from reference TRBV28 and TRBJ2-2): DVKVTQSSRYLVKRTGEKVFLECVQDMDHENMFWYRQDPGLGLRLIYFSYDVKMKEKGDIPEGYSVSREKKERFSLILESASTNQTSMYLCATPRQGNTGELFFGEGSRLTVL.

The CDR3 is CASSLGGQGGQPQHF. For the CDR3, the DNA is TGTGCCAGCAGCTTAGGCGGACAGGGCGGTCAGCCCCAGCATTTT. The chain uses TRBV7-6 and TRBJ1-5; 8 nucleotides match TRBD1. The ends lost 1 base at V and 6 bases at J; junction bases unmatched: 5. Germline V gene sequence: CDR1 SGHVS, CDR2 FNYEAQ. The CDR3 spans 15 residues.

The V and J genes are TRBV9 and TRBJ2-2; 10 bases are shared with TRBD1. Per the germline V gene, CDR1 is SGDLS and CDR2 is YYNGEE. V lost 5 bases and J lost 6; bases outside the gene matches: 10. This CDR3 comprises 16 residues. Here the CDR3 DNA reads TGTGCCAGCAGTACAGACAGGGGGCTCCAGGCCGGGGAGCTGTTTTTT. It codes for CASSTDRGLQAGELFF.

This chain joins TRBV6-2 or TRBV6-3 and TRBJ2-1, with D perhaps matching TRBD2 (5 bases). Trimming pared 0 bases from V and 9 bases from J, leaving 12 bases between. The germline gives CDR1 MNHEY, CDR2 SVGEGT. The CDR3 sequence is 14 residues long. The CDR3 region is CASSYSRGNGEQFF. CDR3 nucleotide sequence: TGTGCCAGCAGTTACTCACGGGGAAATGGTGAGCAGTTCTTC.

This chain connects TRBV29-1 to TRBJ1-2, with D possibly being TRBD1 (5 bases). V shed 7 bases and J shed 4 bases, with 16 bases lying between them. From germline, CDR1 is SQVTM and CDR2 ANQGSEA. CDR3 size: 13 residues. The CDR3 bases are TGCAGCGATCTGCGGCAGGGAGGCTATGGCTACACCTTC. Translation: CSDLRQGGYGYTF. Combining the CDR3 with reference TRBV29-1 and TRBJ1-2 gives the whole variable domain SAVISQKPSRDICQRGTSLTIQCQVDSQVTMMFWYRQQPGQSLTLIATANQGSEATYESGFVIDKFPISRPNLTFSTLTVSNMSPEDSSIYLCSDLRQGGYGYTFGSGTRLTVV.